This TCR beta chain derives from a study of cytomegalovirus exposure and HLA in healthy donors. Whole-study findings and limits: The majority of CMV-associated TCR beta chains were reported as apparently HLA-restricted in a later analysis. Researchers reportedly found TCR beta sequences accurately predicted most subjects' HLA-A and HLA-B alleles. A later analysis reportedly found fewer N-insertions in an Asian-associated ancestry cluster than the roughly 670-donor mean.

Amplification used 60 Vbeta primers and 13 Jbeta primers. In the original analysis: Later, tens of millions of unique TCR beta chains were counted in an analysis, and approximately 10 million of them were shared. Clones were read by immunoSEQ multiplex PCR, and TCRdb kept only the in-frame ones, dropping some. V, J and clone size were drawn from that table, and D and trimming were deduced from the DNA. The sample gives 130,000 to 150,000 clones, roughly 80% of which show up once; 3% is in the top ten. CDR3 length: 16 amino acids. Germline loops: CDR1 SEHNR, CDR2 FQNEAQ (reference sequence). To note about this clone: Its antigen is unknown. At one end the junction does not follow the germline gene, possibly because of a read error.

Sequencing was performed on PBMCs. The sequence came from a man aged 35-49 years in good health and CMV-seropositive. V is TRBV7-9 and J is TRBJ2-5; tentatively, D is TRBD1 (6 bases). The CDR3 coding sequence is TGTTCCAGCAGCAATTACGACAGGCCGATACAAGAGACCCAGTACTTC. It specifies CSSSNYDRPIQETQYF.